These 32 T cell receptor beta chains share one sample of origin, sequenced in a study of blood T cell repertoires in COVID-19. Assay: immunoSEQ multiplex PCR; the TCRdb copy retains only in-frame clones and omits some. The table includes 150,000 to 200,000 clones, about 93% detected once. Sequenced material: peripheral blood. The receptors derive from a woman between 50 and 59 years old with acute or convalescent COVID-19.

The J gene is TRBJ1-1, the V gene TRBV6-5; D is ambiguous. Germline V gene data show CDR1 as MNHEY and CDR2 as SVGAGI. The CDR3 covers 12 residues. Trimming left V 6 bases short and J 11 bases short, with 16 bases between. The CDR3 DNA reads TGTGCCAGCAGCTCGTGGTCGGGATCGGCTTTCTTT. Encoded protein: CASSSWSGSAFF.

Only one count was recorded for this clone. The gene calls are TRBV5-4 and TRBJ1-3; D gene uncertain. The V and J ends lost 0 bases and 3 bases respectively, with 13 bases between them. The germline CDR1 and CDR2 sequences are SGHNT and YYREEE (reference sequence). The CDR3 has 16 amino acids. This CDR3 is CASSLGGRGGGNTIYF. DNA of the CDR3: TGTGCCAGCAGCTTGGGTGGGCGCGGAGGTGGAAACACCATATATTTT.

The CDR3 sequence is CASSPGTSNEQFF. The CDR3 bases are TGTGCCAGCAGCCCCGGGACTAGCAATGAGCAGTTCTTC. The rearrangement uses TRBV7-9 and TRBJ2-1, with 8 positions matching TRBD2. Trimming removed 5 bases from V and 6 bases from J; junction bases left unmatched: 3. This CDR3 has 13 residues. Germline V gene sequence: CDR1 SEHNR, CDR2 FQNEAQ (reference sequence).

The J gene is TRBJ1-2, the V gene TRBV11-2; perhaps TRBD1 as D (6 bases). The CDR3 has 13 residues. The V gene's germline CDR1 is SGHAT and CDR2 FQNNGV. V was shortened by 0 bases and J by 5 bases, with 7 bases between the two germline ends. CDR3 sequence (DNA): TGTGCCAGCAGCTTAGACACAGGGTATGGCTACACCTTC. Its translation: CASSLDTGYGYTF.

The chain uses TRBV4-3 and TRBJ2-7, with TRBD1 as a possible D gene (5 bases). This CDR3 is built from 15 residues. Germline V gene sequence: CDR1 LGHNA, CDR2 YSLEER. Trimming removed 0 bases from V and 3 bases from J, with 12 bases in between. The DNA for the CDR3 is TGCGCCAGCAGCCAAGATGCAGGGTCGCTCTACGAGCAGTACTTC. Its translation is CASSQDAGSLYEQYF.

The chain recombines TRBV7-8 with TRBJ1-3, with D possibly TRBD1 on 5 matching bases. V lost 2 bases and J 0 bases, leaving 11 bases between the germline ends. The CDR3 is 16 residues long. Germline V gene sequence: CDR1 SGHVS, CDR2 FQNEAQ. CDR3 loop: CASSLRGGTSGNTIYF. The CDR3, as DNA: TGTGCCAGCAGCTTAAGGGGAGGTACCTCTGGAAACACCATATATTTT.

The chain joins TRBV7-3 to TRBJ2-5; the match to TRBD1 covers 7 bases. The junction had 1 base not matched to a gene; V was cut back by 4 bases and J by 2 bases. CDR3 length: 13 amino acids. Germline CDR1 is SGHTA and CDR2 is FQGTGA. The CDR3 region is CASSSGQQETQYF. In DNA form, the CDR3 reads TGTGCCAGCAGCTCGGGACAGCAAGAGACCCAGTACTTC. Combining the CDR3 with reference TRBV7-3 and TRBJ2-5 gives the whole variable domain GAGVSQTPSNKVTEKGKYVELRCDPISGHTALYWYRQSLGQGPEFLIYFQGTGAADDSGLPNDRFFAVRPEGSVSTLKIQRTERGDSAVYLCASSSGQQETQYFGPGTRLLVL.

This clone has more than one count but fewer than ten. The chain recombines TRBV14 with TRBJ1-2; D is ambiguous. CDR1 and CDR2 from the germline V gene are SGHDN and FVKESK. V was pared by 0 bases and J by 8 bases, with 10 bases between. The CDR3 runs 13 residues. CDR3 region: CASSQDRTGGYTF. For the CDR3, the DNA is TGTGCCAGCAGCCAAGATCGTACGGGAGGCTACACCTTC.

The rearrangement links TRBV19 to TRBJ2-7; D may be TRBD1 (5 bases). CDR3 length equals 13 residues. Looked up from germline, CDR1 is LNHDA and CDR2 is SQIVND (reference sequence). Trimming removed 0 bases from V and 5 bases from J, with 8 bases in between. CDR3 sequence reads: CASSIDQGNEQYF. For the CDR3, the DNA is TGTGCCAGTAGTATAGATCAGGGTAACGAGCAGTACTTC.

This chain links TRBV11-3 with TRBJ2-1, with D perhaps TRBD2 (5 bases). With 3 bases removed from V and 1 base from J, the gap between germline ends came to 13 bases. Germline lookup yields CDR1 SGHNT and CDR2 YENEEA. This CDR3 has 16 residues. The CDR3 here is CASSLESADSYNEQFF. In DNA, the CDR3 is TGTGCCAGCAGCTTGGAGTCAGCGGATTCCTACAATGAGCAGTTCTTC.

V usage is TRBV3-1 (or the pseudogene TRBV3-2) and J usage is TRBJ1-1; 8 bases map to TRBD1. Germline lookup yields CDR1 LGHDT and CDR2 YNNKEL (reference sequence). The CDR3 covers 15 residues. After removal of 1 base from V and 5 bases from J, the junction contained 6 bases not matched to a gene. The CDR3: CASSQGDRLATEAFF. CDR3 nucleotides: TGTGCCAGCAGCCAAGGGGACAGGTTGGCAACTGAAGCTTTCTTT.

The rearrangement uses TRBV28 and TRBJ1-1; D not certain. Looked up from germline, CDR1 is MDHEN and CDR2 is SYDVKM. The ends were cut back, 7 bases at V and 1 base at J, with 4 bases in the middle. CDR3 length: 11 amino acids. DNA for the CDR3: TGTGCCAGCATAAAGAACACTGAAGCTTTCTTT. Its protein product is CASIKNTEAFF.

This rearrangement joins TRBV28 to TRBJ2-3; maybe TRBD2 (7 bases). V was pared by 7 bases and J by 4 bases, with 21 bases between. Germline V gene data show CDR1 as MDHEN and CDR2 as SYDVKM. The CDR3 covers 16 residues. The CDR3 loop is CASTSPGGAGADTQYF. In DNA form, the CDR3 reads TGTGCCAGCACCAGCCCTGGGGGGGCGGGGGCAGATACGCAGTATTTT.

This chain links TRBV7-2 with TRBJ2-7, with 7 bases matching TRBD1. Germline CDR1 is SGHTA and CDR2 is FQGNSA. The CDR3 is 14 amino acids. V lost 0 bases, J lost 6 bases, and 5 bases stayed unmatched. The CDR3 nucleotides read TGTGCCAGCAGCTTAGCGGTTGACAGGGTCGAGCAGTACTTC. This codes for CASSLAVDRVEQYF.

The V call is TRBV7-7, the J call TRBJ1-6; tentative D call: TRBD1 (5 bases). The germline gives CDR1 SSHAT, CDR2 FNYEAQ (reference sequence). V was cut by 4 bases and J by 9 bases, with 10 bases left in between. CDR3 length equals 13 residues. CDR3 in amino acids: CASSSGLGSPLHF. The DNA of the CDR3 is TGTGCCAGCAGCTCGGGACTCGGTTCACCCCTCCACTTT.

The CDR3 DNA reads TGTGCCAGCAGCCACGCCACAAGTGAAGCTTTCTTT. Translated: CASSHATSEAFF. The genes are TRBV3-1 (or the pseudogene TRBV3-2) and TRBJ1-1; D not certain. This CDR3 spans 12 amino acids. The ends were cut back, 3 bases at V and 7 bases at J, with 9 bases in the middle. The germline CDR1 and CDR2 sequences are LGHDT and YNNKEL (reference sequence).

This sequence joins TRBV2 and TRBJ2-2, with TRBD2 matching over 7 bases. The CDR3 totals 16 residues. From germline, CDR1 is SNHLY and CDR2 FYNNEI. V dropped 7 bases and J dropped 4; count of bases not matched to a gene: 12. CDR3 residues: CASISGGRAGTGELFF. The CDR3 bases are TGTGCCAGCATAAGTGGTGGGAGGGCCGGCACCGGGGAGCTGTTTTTT.

The chain carries TRBV7-6 and TRBJ1-5, with TRBD1 identical over 10 bases. Losses at the gene ends were 1 base for V and 9 bases for J; bases not matched to a gene: 6. Germline V gives CDR1 SGHVS, CDR2 FNYEAQ. This CDR3 region has 15 residues. For the CDR3, the DNA is TGTGCCAGCAGCTTAGGGGGACAGGGGCGAACGCCCCAGCATTTT. This translates into CASSLGGQGRTPQHF.

The chain uses TRBV5-4 and TRBJ1-1; no clear D. V was cut by 0 bases and J by 1 base, with 7 bases left in between. Germline loops: CDR1 SGHNT, CDR2 YYREEE (reference sequence). CDR3 length: 14 amino acids. The CDR3 loop is CASSLGHKNTEAFF. As DNA, the CDR3 is TGTGCCAGCAGCTTGGGACATAAGAACACTGAAGCTTTCTTT.

This rearrangement joins TRBV19 to TRBJ1-3, with unresolved D. Trimming pared 6 bases from V and 4 bases from J, leaving 19 bases between. The length of the CDR3 is 16 residues. Germline lookup yields CDR1 LNHDA and CDR2 SQIVND (reference sequence). CDR3 sequence (DNA): TGTGCCAGTAGCACTGAGTGGTCCCTCAAGGGAAACACCATATATTTT. This codes for CASSTEWSLKGNTIYF.

J is TRBJ2-1 and V is TRBV7-9; D possibly corresponds to TRBD2 (6 bases). CDR3 size: 15 residues. The V and J ends lost 3 bases and 5 bases respectively, with 14 bases between them. Germline V lookup: CDR1 SEHNR, CDR2 FQNEAQ (reference sequence). CDR3 sequence reads: CASSFGTPEDNEQFF. CDR3 bases: TGTGCCAGCAGCTTCGGGACTCCGGAGGACAATGAGCAGTTCTTC. Looking up the rest from reference TRBV7-9 and TRBJ2-1 gives the full variable domain: DTGVSQNPRHKITKRGQNVTFRCDPISEHNRLYWYRQTLGQGPEFLTYFQNEAQLEKSRLLSDRFSAERPKGSFSTLEIQRTEQGDSAMYLCASSFGTPEDNEQFFGPGTRLTVL.

The V call is TRBV4-2, the J call TRBJ2-7; TRBD1 agrees at 9 bases. The V and J ends lost 0 bases and 7 bases, in that order; junction bases with no gene match: 7. Germline V lookup: CDR1 LGHNA, CDR2 YNFKEQ. This CDR3 contains 15 residues. In DNA, the CDR3 is TGTGCCAGCAGCCAAGATACACAGGGGGCGCGTGAGCAGTACTTC. Translation: CASSQDTQGAREQYF.

The chain employs TRBV7-8 and TRBJ1-5; TRBD1 is a possible D gene (5 bases). Trimming left V 1 base short and J 6 bases short, with 16 bases between. Per the germline V gene, CDR1 is SGHVS and CDR2 is FQNEAQ. The CDR3 is 16 residues long. The CDR3 DNA reads as TGTGCCAGCAGCTTAGGCCCAGCAGGGATCGGTCAGCCCCAGCATTTT. Protein product: CASSLGPAGIGQPQHF.

CDR3 region: CATSRGQVSNQPQHF. For the CDR3, the DNA is TGTGCCACCAGCAGAGGACAGGTTAGCAATCAGCCCCAGCATTTT. V gene TRBV15 combines with J gene TRBJ1-5; D might be TRBD1 (6 bases). V was shortened by 1 base and J by 0 bases, with 7 bases between the two germline ends. The CDR3 runs 15 residues. Germline V lookup: CDR1 LNHNV, CDR2 YYDKDF (reference sequence).

The chain uses TRBV19 and TRBJ1-6, with D unresolved. Trimming shortened V by 3 bases and J by 6 bases, and 9 bases separated the two germline ends. Germline-derived CDR1 and CDR2 are LNHDA and SQIVND (reference sequence). The CDR3 is 14 amino acids. CDR3 loop: CASSIAVGNSPLHF. The CDR3 region has the DNA TGTGCCAGTAGTATTGCGGTGGGTAATTCACCCCTCCACTTT.

V is TRBV28 and J is TRBJ2-5; 9 bases agree with TRBD2. V lost 8 bases, J lost 3 bases, and 4 bases stayed unmatched. The CDR3 loop spans 13 amino acids. Germline loops: CDR1 MDHEN, CDR2 SYDVKM. In nucleotides, the CDR3 is TGTGCCAGCGGGGGCGGGAGGGAAGAGACCCAGTACTTC. Encoded protein: CASGGGREETQYF.

The J gene is TRBJ1-5, the V gene TRBV28, with 12 positions matching TRBD1. Germline V lookup: CDR1 MDHEN, CDR2 SYDVKM. J lost 7 bases, V lost 6 bases, and 4 bases had no gene match. This CDR3 comprises 14 residues. This CDR3 is CASRMGTGGQPQHF. The DNA for the CDR3 is TGTGCCAGCAGGATGGGGACAGGGGGCCAGCCCCAGCATTTT.

In its sample, this clone was seen once. The rearrangement joins TRBV14 to TRBJ1-2; TRBD1 matches at 7 bases. CDR3 size: 14 residues. The trim removed 1 base at V and 4 bases at J, leaving 3 bases unmatched. The germline gives CDR1 SGHDN, CDR2 FVKESK. CDR3 in amino acids: CASSQGRGPYGYTF. The CDR3 nucleotides are TGTGCCAGCAGCCAAGGAAGGGGGCCCTATGGCTACACCTTC.

This clone was counted a single time. The gene calls are TRBV7-2 and TRBJ1-1, with unresolved D. Trimming removed 2 bases at V and 1 base at J, with 20 bases between. Germline V gene lookup returns CDR1 SGHTA and CDR2 FQGNSA. This CDR3 spans 18 amino acids. The CDR3 sequence: CASSLSPRRRERNTEAFF. For the CDR3, the DNA is TGTGCCAGCAGCTTAAGCCCCCGGAGGAGGGAAAGGAACACTGAAGCTTTCTTT.

This clone came up a few times. V is TRBV7-3 and J is TRBJ2-5; TRBD2 matches at 8 bases. The CDR3 is 16 amino acids. Germline trimming cut 5 bases from V and 1 base from J; bases unmatched to any gene: 9. CDR1 is SGHTA and CDR2 is FQGTGA in the germline V gene. The CDR3 region has the DNA TGTGCCAGCAGCCCCGTCGGGCTAGCGGGCCAAGAGACCCAGTACTTC. This encodes CASSPVGLAGQETQYF.

The chain joins TRBV7-2 to TRBJ1-5; 7 bases are shared with TRBD1. V shed 5 bases, J shed 2 bases, and the junction held 3 bases outside the gene matches. CDR3 length: 14 amino acids. The germline gives CDR1 SGHTA, CDR2 FQGNSA. The CDR3 bases are TGTGCCAGCAGCCCCGGGACAGGCAATCAGCCCCAGCATTTT. The encoded protein is CASSPGTGNQPQHF.

The V and J genes are TRBV18 and TRBJ2-1; the D gene is possibly TRBD1 (6 bases). Germline CDR1 KGHSH, CDR2 LQKENI. V lost 6 bases to trimming and J lost 9 bases, with 15 bases between them. The CDR3 contains 13 residues. The CDR3: CASSPSARGEQFF. DNA for the CDR3: TGTGCCAGCTCCCCCTCCGCCAGGGGTGAGCAGTTCTTC.